The 16 T cell receptor beta chains below all came from one sample that was sequenced in a study of blood T cell repertoires in COVID-19. Sequencing used immunoSEQ multiplex PCR; TCRdb keeps in-frame clones, though not all of them. The table has about 180,000 clones, 89% seen once. The sequenced sample consisted of PBMCs or T cells enriched from blood (not recorded which). These receptors were taken from a woman in her thirties or forties with acute COVID-19.

V and J are TRBV5-1 and TRBJ2-3; TRBD2 matches 14 bases. V lost 7 bases, J lost 5 bases, and 9 bases stayed unmatched. CDR1 and CDR2 from the germline V gene are SGHRS and YFSETQ. This CDR3 contains 16 residues. CDR3 sequence reads: CASRRLAGGREDTQYF. The CDR3, as DNA: TGCGCCAGCCGGAGACTAGCGGGGGGGCGGGAAGATACGCAGTATTTT.

This chain uses TRBV7-9 with TRBJ2-1; tentative D call: TRBD2 (5 bases). With 2 bases removed from V and 4 bases from J, the gap between germline ends came to 9 bases. Germline V CDR1 and CDR2: SEHNR, FQNEAQ (reference sequence). CDR3 length: 14 residues. The CDR3 sequence: CASSLNPGYNEQFF. As DNA, the CDR3 is TGTGCCAGCAGCTTAAACCCGGGATACAATGAGCAGTTCTTC.

The rearrangement links TRBV24-1 to TRBJ1-2; TRBD1 matches 10 bases. With V trimmed by 11 bases and J by 5 bases, 4 bases remained unmatched. The CDR3 is 12 residues long. CDR1 and CDR2 from the germline V gene are KGHDR and SFDVKD. The CDR3 loop reads CASSDRGYGYTF. The CDR3 nucleotides read TGTGCCAGCTCGGACAGGGGGTATGGCTACACCTTC.

This clone was seen a single time. The chain joins TRBV6-5 to TRBJ2-1; 8 bases align to TRBD2. Per the germline V gene, CDR1 is MNHEY and CDR2 is SVGAGI. This CDR3 spans 15 amino acids. V lost 5 bases and J lost 7; bases outside the gene matches: 10. CDR3 bases: TGTGCCAGCAGTCGGGAGGGGGGAAGGACGAATGAGCAGTTCTTC. Its translation: CASSREGGRTNEQFF.

V usage is TRBV19 and J usage is TRBJ2-3; TRBD2 agrees at 16 bases. V was pared by 1 base and J by 4 bases, with 2 bases of the junction left unmatched. This CDR3 has 17 amino acids. CDR1 and CDR2 (germline): LNHDA, SQIVND (reference sequence). The CDR3 nucleotides are TGTGCCAGTAGTATAGGGGGACTAGCGGGAGGGGCAGATACGCAGTATTTT. Translating gives CASSIGGLAGGADTQYF.

The chain is built from TRBV5-1 and TRBJ1-2, with 10 bases that match TRBD1. J gave up 3 bases and V 4 bases, and 6 bases lay outside the gene matches. CDR3 length equals 15 residues. The germline V gene encodes CDR1 SGHRS and CDR2 YFSETQ. In DNA, the CDR3 is TGCGCCAGCAGCGGCCGGGACAGGGGCGACTATGGCTACACCTTC. It yields the protein CASSGRDRGDYGYTF.

The chain carries TRBV6-1 and TRBJ1-2; D gene uncertain. Germline V CDR1 and CDR2: MNHNS, SASEGT. The CDR3 runs 17 residues. V dropped 1 base and J dropped 1 base, with 16 bases sitting between them. The CDR3 region is CASSEVGRRGINYGYTF. CDR3 DNA: TGTGCCAGCAGTGAAGTTGGACGACGGGGTATTAACTATGGCTACACCTTC.

The chain uses TRBV5-1 and TRBJ2-2; the D gene is possibly TRBD2 (7 bases). The germline V and J ends were trimmed by 5 bases and 0 bases, with 11 bases remaining between them. The CDR3 is 15 residues long. Germline V gives CDR1 SGHRS, CDR2 YFSETQ. For the CDR3, the DNA is TGCGCCAGCAGTCGGGGGGACACGAACACCGGGGAGCTGTTTTTT. Encoded protein: CASSRGDTNTGELFF. The variable domain in full, completed from reference TRBV5-1 and TRBJ2-2, reads KAGVTQTPRYLIKTRGQQVTLSCSPISGHRSVSWYQQTPGQGLQFLFEYFSETQRNKGNFPGRFSGRQFSNSRSEMNVSTLELGDSALYLCASSRGDTNTGELFFGEGSRLTVL.

The gene calls are TRBV7-8 and TRBJ2-7, with D perhaps matching TRBD1 (6 bases). The CDR3 loop spans 16 amino acids. Trimming shortened V by 2 bases and J by 5 bases, and 19 bases separated the two germline ends. The germline V gene has CDR1 SGHVS and CDR2 FQNEAQ. The CDR3 coding sequence is TGTGCCAGCAGCTTAAGGTGGGACACGGGTTCACACGAGCAGTACTTC. It is translated as CASSLRWDTGSHEQYF.

J is TRBJ1-6 and V is TRBV7-2, with 8 positions matching TRBD1. The CDR3 consists of 16 residues. Per the germline V gene, CDR1 is SGHTA and CDR2 is FQGNSA. The V segment lost 5 bases and the J segment 6 bases; nucleotides outside the gene matches: 9. The CDR3 reads CASSPRWGQVNSPLHF. The CDR3 DNA reads TGTGCCAGCAGCCCGAGGTGGGGACAGGTTAATTCACCCCTCCACTTT.

This clone was recorded a few times. This chain links TRBV2 with TRBJ2-1; perhaps TRBD1 as D (6 bases). Trimming stripped 5 bases from V and 3 bases from J, with 14 bases between. The CDR3 consists of 15 residues. CDR1 and CDR2 (germline): SNHLY, FYNNEI. For the CDR3, the DNA is TGTGCCAGCAGTCTACAGGGTTCAGACTACAATGAGCAGTTCTTC. This encodes CASSLQGSDYNEQFF.

V gene TRBV27 combines with J gene TRBJ2-3, with TRBD2 matching 8 bases. CDR3 length: 16 residues. V trimming: 3 bases; J trimming: 1 base; junction bases outside the gene matches: 6. Germline V gene lookup returns CDR1 MNHEY and CDR2 SMNVEV (reference sequence). CDR3 bases: TGTGCCAGCAGTTTGGCCAGCGGGAGTGGCACAGATACGCAGTATTTT. Protein: CASSLASGSGTDTQYF.

J is TRBJ2-3 and V is TRBV5-1, with unresolved D. The CDR3 covers 12 residues. The V gene's germline CDR1 is SGHRS and CDR2 YFSETQ. The V end lost 4 bases, the J end lost 4 bases, and 7 bases lay between the germline ends. CDR3 loop: CASSPRADTQYF. CDR3 DNA: TGCGCCAGCAGCCCTCGGGCAGATACGCAGTATTTT.

The V gene is TRBV30, the J gene TRBJ1-2; D may be TRBD1 (6 bases). The CDR3 has 12 residues. Germline V gene sequence: CDR1 GTSNPN, CDR2 SVGIG (reference sequence). With 4 bases removed from V and 4 bases from J, the gap between germline ends came to 10 bases. Here the CDR3 DNA reads TGTGCCTGGACGGACAGTTTCTATGGCTACACCTTC. It translates to CAWTDSFYGYTF.

The rearrangement uses TRBV10-1 and TRBJ1-1; D gene uncertain. This CDR3 is 13 amino acids long. Trimming cost V 10 bases and J 0 bases, with 12 bases left between them. The V gene's germline CDR1 is WNHNN and CDR2 SYGVQD (reference sequence). CDR3: CATRLELNTEAFF. The CDR3 DNA sequence: TGCGCCACCAGGCTAGAGCTGAACACTGAAGCTTTCTTT.

The rearrangement uses TRBV4-1 and TRBJ2-7; 7 nucleotides agree with TRBD2. Germline V gene data show CDR1 as MGHRA and CDR2 as YSYEKL. The CDR3 extends over 15 amino acids. The J segment lost 3 bases and the V segment lost 1 base, leaving 6 bases of the junction unmatched. CDR3 nucleotide sequence: TGCGCCAGCAGCCAAGTGGGCGGCGGGAGCTACGAGCAGTACTTC. Encoded protein: CASSQVGGGSYEQYF.